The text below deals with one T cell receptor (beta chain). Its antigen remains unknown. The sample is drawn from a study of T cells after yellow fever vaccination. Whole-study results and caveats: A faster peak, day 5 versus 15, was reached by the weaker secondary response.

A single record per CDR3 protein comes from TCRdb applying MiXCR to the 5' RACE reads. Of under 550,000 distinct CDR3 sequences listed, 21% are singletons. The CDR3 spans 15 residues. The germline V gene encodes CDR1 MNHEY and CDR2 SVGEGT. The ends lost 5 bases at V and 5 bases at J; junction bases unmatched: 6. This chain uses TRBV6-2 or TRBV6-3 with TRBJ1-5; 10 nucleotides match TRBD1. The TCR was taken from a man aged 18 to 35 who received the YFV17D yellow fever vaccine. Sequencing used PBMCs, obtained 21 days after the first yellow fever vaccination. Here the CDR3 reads CASSPGTGDDQPQHF. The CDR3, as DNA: TGTGCCAGCAGTCCCGGGACAGGGGATGATCAGCCCCAGCATTTT.